Below are 12 T cell receptor beta chains sequenced from a single sample in a study of T cell responses to AZD1222 COVID-19 vaccine. Data came from immunoSEQ multiplex PCR; TCRdb stores just in-frame clones and leaves some out. The table includes 150,000 or so clones, roughly nine tenths detected once. The sequencing used peripheral blood, collected after recovery from COVID-19. The receptor source for this set is an adult who had recovered from COVID-19.

The V gene is TRBV18, the J gene TRBJ2-1, with TRBD1 matching 11 bases. Germline values: CDR1 KGHSH, CDR2 LQKENI. This CDR3 contains 16 residues. Germline trimming cut 0 bases from V and 4 bases from J; bases unmatched to any gene: 2. The CDR3 sequence: CASSPPGTGGYNEQFF. CDR3 nucleotides: TGTGCCAGCTCACCACCCGGGACAGGGGGGTACAATGAGCAGTTCTTC.

The V and J genes are TRBV5-5 and TRBJ2-1; tentatively, D is TRBD2 (5 bases). Trimming removed 0 bases at V and 7 bases at J, with 8 bases between. The CDR3 sequence is 13 residues long. CDR1 is SGHKS and CDR2 is YYEKEE in the germline V gene (reference sequence). The CDR3 sequence is CASSLDPGNEQFF. DNA for the CDR3: TGTGCCAGCAGCTTGGACCCGGGGAATGAGCAGTTCTTC.

The CDR3, as DNA: TGTGCCAGCAGCGTAGGCTCGGGTAATTCACCCCTCCACTTT. This codes for CASSVGSGNSPLHF. This rearrangement joins TRBV9 to TRBJ1-6; D ambiguous. CDR3 length: 14 amino acids. Germline CDR1 reads SGDLS; CDR2 reads YYNGEE. V lost 0 bases and J lost 6, with 7 bases in between.

The chain joins TRBV5-5 to TRBJ2-7; maybe TRBD1 (6 bases). Between the trimmed V and J ends, which lost 0 bases and 2 bases, there was a span of 12 bases. Germline V gene lookup returns CDR1 SGHKS and CDR2 YYEKEE (reference sequence). The CDR3 has 15 residues. The CDR3 protein is CASSLVAGDAYEQYF. The CDR3 region has the DNA TGTGCCAGCAGCTTGGTAGCAGGGGATGCCTACGAGCAGTACTTC. Complete variable domain (other parts from reference TRBV5-5 and TRBJ2-7): DAGVTQSPTHLIKTRGQQVTLRCSPISGHKSVSWYQQVLGQGPQFIFQYYEKEERGRGNFPDRFSARQFPNYSSELNVNALLLGDSALYLCASSLVAGDAYEQYFGPGTRLTVT.

The J gene is TRBJ1-1, the V gene TRBV9, with 8 bases lining up with TRBD1. V was pared by 5 bases and J by 5 bases, with 11 bases of the junction left unmatched. This CDR3 is 15 amino acids long. CDR1 is SGDLS and CDR2 is YYNGEE in the germline V gene. In DNA, the CDR3 is TGTGCCAGCAGTAACGAAGGGACAGGAGGTACTGAAGCTTTCTTT. Translating gives CASSNEGTGGTEAFF.

This clone showed up many times. The rearrangement links TRBV25-1 to TRBJ2-6; TRBD1 aligns across 7 bases. The CDR3 spans 15 residues. Losses at the gene ends were 5 bases for V and 4 bases for J; bases not matched to a gene: 5. In germline, CDR1 is MGHDK, CDR2 SYGVNS. The CDR3 sequence: CASSKTGLGANVLTF. In nucleotides, the CDR3 is TGTGCCAGCAGTAAGACAGGGCTCGGGGCCAACGTCCTGACTTTC.

V gene TRBV7-8 combines with J gene TRBJ2-1; no clear D gene. There are 15 residues in the CDR3. Trimming shortened V by 0 bases and J by 4 bases, and 10 bases separated the two germline ends. CDR1 SGHVS and CDR2 FQNEAQ come from the germline V gene. CDR3 coding DNA: TGTGCCAGCAGCTTAGCGCAAACGGTATACAATGAGCAGTTCTTC. This encodes CASSLAQTVYNEQFF.

This chain connects TRBV2 to TRBJ1-6; 8 bases agree with TRBD1. This CDR3 is 16 amino acids long. CDR1 is SNHLY and CDR2 is FYNNEI in the germline V gene. The V and J ends lost 4 bases and 0 bases, in that order; junction bases with no gene match: 2. Written as DNA, the CDR3 is TGTGCCAGCAGTGGTACAGGGGGCTCCTATAATTCACCCCTCCACTTT. This codes for CASSGTGGSYNSPLHF.

This rearrangement joins TRBV3-1 (or the pseudogene TRBV3-2) to TRBJ2-2; weak D call: TRBD2 (6 bases). Germline V gene lookup returns CDR1 LGHDT and CDR2 YNNKEL (reference sequence). V dropped 4 bases and J dropped 3 bases, with 12 bases sitting between them. The length of the CDR3 is 15 residues. The CDR3 sequence: CASSRRGSDTGELFF. DNA of the CDR3: TGTGCCAGCAGCCGACGGGGGTCGGACACCGGGGAGCTGTTTTTT.

V usage is TRBV6-5 and J usage is TRBJ2-3, with D possibly TRBD1 on 5 matching bases. The CDR3 has 14 amino acids. Germline CDR1 and CDR2: MNHEY and SVGAGI. Trimming removed 8 bases at V and 4 bases at J, with 16 bases between. CDR3 nucleotides: TGTGCCAGCGGAACGATCTTAGGGGCAGATACGCAGTATTTT. Translating it yields CASGTILGADTQYF.

The V gene is TRBV12-5, the J gene TRBJ2-2; 7 bases agree with TRBD1. The CDR3 is made up of 13 amino acids. V lost 5 bases to trimming and J lost 5 bases; unmatched junction nucleotides: 2. CDR1 is LGHNT, CDR2 FRNRAP, per germline. CDR3 residues: CASGARGTGELFF. In nucleotides, the CDR3 is TGTGCTAGTGGTGCCAGGGGGACCGGGGAGCTGTTTTTT.

In its sample, this clone was seen once. The gene calls are TRBV7-2 and TRBJ1-4; D is uncertain. The CDR3 covers 15 residues. Trimming removed 5 bases from V and 8 bases from J, with 18 bases in between. In germline, CDR1 is SGHTA, CDR2 FQGNSA. CDR3 sequence reads: CASSLEGGLLEKLFF. The CDR3, as DNA: TGTGCCAGCAGCCTCGAGGGCGGACTATTAGAAAAACTGTTTTTT. Looking up the rest from reference TRBV7-2 and TRBJ1-4 gives the full variable domain: GAGVSQSPSNKVTEKGKDVELRCDPISGHTALYWYRQSLGQGLEFLIYFQGNSAPDKSGLPSDRFSAERTGGSVSTLTIQRTQQEDSAVYLCASSLEGGLLEKLFFGSGTQLSVL.